This T cell receptor (beta chain) was documented in a study of cytomegalovirus exposure and HLA in healthy donors. Those who donated were healthy bone marrow donors. PCR used 60 Vbeta primers and 13 Jbeta primers. Profiling relied on immunoSEQ multiplex PCR, and the TCRdb table lists in-frame clones only, not all of them. This table holds roughly 120,000 clones, approximately 84% found once. The germline CDR1 and CDR2 sequences are DFQATT and SNEGSKA (reference sequence). Trimming left V 4 bases short and J 6 bases short, with 7 bases between. The CDR3 runs to 11 residues. The chain is built from TRBV20-1 and TRBJ1-5; possible D gene TRBD1, 6 bases. The receptor was isolated from a man aged 35 to 55 in good health and CMV-seronegative. Sequences were obtained from PBMCs. CDR3 residues: CSATRGQPQHF. The CDR3 bases are TGCAGTGCTACCAGGGGTCAGCCCCAGCATTTT.